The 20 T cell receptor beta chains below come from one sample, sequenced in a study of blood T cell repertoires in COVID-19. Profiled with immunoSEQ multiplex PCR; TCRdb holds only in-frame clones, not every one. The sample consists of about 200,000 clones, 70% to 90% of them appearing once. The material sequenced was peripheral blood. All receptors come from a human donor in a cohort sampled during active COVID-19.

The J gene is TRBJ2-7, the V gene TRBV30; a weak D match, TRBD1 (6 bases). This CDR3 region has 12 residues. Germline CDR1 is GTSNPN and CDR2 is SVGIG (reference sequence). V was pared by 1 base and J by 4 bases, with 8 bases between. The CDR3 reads CAWSGDIYEQYF. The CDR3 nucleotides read TGTGCCTGGAGTGGGGACATTTACGAGCAGTACTTC.

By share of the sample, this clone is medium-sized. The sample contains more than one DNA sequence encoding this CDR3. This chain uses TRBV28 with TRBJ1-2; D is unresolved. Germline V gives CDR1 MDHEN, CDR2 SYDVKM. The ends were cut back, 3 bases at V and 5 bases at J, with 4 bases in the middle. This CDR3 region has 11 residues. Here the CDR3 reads CASSLRYGYTF. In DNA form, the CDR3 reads TGTGCCAGCAGTTTGCGGTATGGCTACACCTTC.

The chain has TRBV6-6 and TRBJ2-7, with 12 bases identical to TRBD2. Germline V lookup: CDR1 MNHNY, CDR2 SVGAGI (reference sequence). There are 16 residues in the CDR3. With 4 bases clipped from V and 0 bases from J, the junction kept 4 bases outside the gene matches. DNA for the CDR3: TGTGCCAGCAGTTCCCAGACTAGCGGGAGCTCCTACGAGCAGTACTTC. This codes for CASSSQTSGSSYEQYF.

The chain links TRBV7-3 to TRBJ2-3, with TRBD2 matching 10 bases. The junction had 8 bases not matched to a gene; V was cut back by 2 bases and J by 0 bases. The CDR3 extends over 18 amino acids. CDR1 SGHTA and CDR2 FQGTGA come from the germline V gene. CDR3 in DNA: TGTGCCAGCAGCTTAGCTAGCGGGGGATTCTCTAGCACAGATACGCAGTATTTT. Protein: CASSLASGGFSSTDTQYF. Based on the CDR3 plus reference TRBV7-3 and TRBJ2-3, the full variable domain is GAGVSQTPSNKVTEKGKYVELRCDPISGHTALYWYRQSLGQGPEFLIYFQGTGAADDSGLPNDRFFAVRPEGSVSTLKIQRTERGDSAVYLCASSLASGGFSSTDTQYFGPGTRLTVL.

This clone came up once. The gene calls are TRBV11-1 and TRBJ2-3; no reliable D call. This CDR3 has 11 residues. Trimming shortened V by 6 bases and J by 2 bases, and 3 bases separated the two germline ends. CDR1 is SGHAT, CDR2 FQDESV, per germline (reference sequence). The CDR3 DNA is TGTGCCAGCAGTATCACAGATACGCAGTATTTT. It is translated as CASSITDTQYF.

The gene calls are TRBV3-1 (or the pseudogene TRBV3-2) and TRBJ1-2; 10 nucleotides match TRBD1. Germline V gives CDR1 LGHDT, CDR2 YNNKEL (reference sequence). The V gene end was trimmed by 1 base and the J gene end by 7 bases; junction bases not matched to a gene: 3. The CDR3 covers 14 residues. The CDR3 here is CASSQAGTGVGYTF. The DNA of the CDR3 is TGTGCCAGCAGCCAAGCCGGGACAGGGGTTGGCTACACCTTC.

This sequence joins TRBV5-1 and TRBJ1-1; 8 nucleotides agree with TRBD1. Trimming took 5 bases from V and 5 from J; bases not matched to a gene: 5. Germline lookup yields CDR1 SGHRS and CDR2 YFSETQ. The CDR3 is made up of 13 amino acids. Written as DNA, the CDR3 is TGCGCCAGCAGTCAGGGGGCGCGTACTGAAGCTTTCTTT. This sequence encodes CASSQGARTEAFF.

CDR3 loop: CAWSTQERGNQPQHF. The CDR3 DNA follows: TGTGCCTGGAGCACACAGGAACGCGGCAATCAGCCCCAGCATTTT. The V and J genes are TRBV30 and TRBJ1-5, with D possibly being TRBD1 (5 bases). CDR3 length: 15 amino acids. In germline, CDR1 is GTSNPN, CDR2 SVGIG (reference sequence). V was shortened by 3 bases and J by 2 bases, with 14 bases between the two germline ends.

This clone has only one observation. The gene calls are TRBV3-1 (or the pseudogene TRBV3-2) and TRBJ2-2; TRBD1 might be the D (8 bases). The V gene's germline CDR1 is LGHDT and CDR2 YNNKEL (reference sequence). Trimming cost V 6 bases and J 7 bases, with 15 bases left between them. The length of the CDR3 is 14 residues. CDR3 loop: CASRRTGRDGELFF. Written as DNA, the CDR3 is TGTGCCAGCAGGAGGACAGGGAGGGACGGGGAGCTGTTTTTT.

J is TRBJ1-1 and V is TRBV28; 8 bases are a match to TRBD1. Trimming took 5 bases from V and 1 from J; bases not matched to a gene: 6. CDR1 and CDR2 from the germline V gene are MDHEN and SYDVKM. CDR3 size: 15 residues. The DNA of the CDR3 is TGTGCCAGCAGTCCCCCGGGACAGGCGAACACTGAAGCTTTCTTT. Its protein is CASSPPGQANTEAFF.

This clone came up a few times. CDR3 region: CASSRQGQGSGEQYF. As DNA, the CDR3 is TGTGCCAGCAGCCGTCAGGGACAGGGGAGTGGCGAGCAGTACTTC. The chain joins TRBV9 to TRBJ2-7; 10 nucleotides align to TRBD1. J gave up 6 bases and V 4 bases, and 10 bases lay outside the gene matches. CDR3 length: 15 amino acids. CDR1 and CDR2 (germline): SGDLS, YYNGEE.

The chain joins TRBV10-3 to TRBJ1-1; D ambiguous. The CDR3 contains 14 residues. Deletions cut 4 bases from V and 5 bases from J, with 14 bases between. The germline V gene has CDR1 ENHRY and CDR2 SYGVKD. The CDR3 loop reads CAISAPAEGTEAFF. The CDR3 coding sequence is TGTGCCATCAGTGCTCCCGCCGAGGGAACTGAAGCTTTCTTT.

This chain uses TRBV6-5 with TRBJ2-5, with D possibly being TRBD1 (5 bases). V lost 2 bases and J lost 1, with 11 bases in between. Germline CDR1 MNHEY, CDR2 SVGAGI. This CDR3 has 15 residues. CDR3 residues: CASSYGHVLQETQYF. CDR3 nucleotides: TGTGCCAGCAGTTACGGACACGTACTCCAAGAGACCCAGTACTTC.

CDR3 residues: CASSLATGLGEKLFF. The CDR3 DNA follows: TGTGCCAGCAGCTTAGCGACAGGGCTTGGTGAAAAACTGTTTTTT. This chain uses TRBV7-9 with TRBJ1-4; 7 positions agree with TRBD1. Trimming removed 0 bases from V and 7 bases from J; junction bases left unmatched: 5. The germline CDR1 and CDR2 sequences are SEHNR and FQNEAQ (reference sequence). This CDR3 is 15 amino acids long.

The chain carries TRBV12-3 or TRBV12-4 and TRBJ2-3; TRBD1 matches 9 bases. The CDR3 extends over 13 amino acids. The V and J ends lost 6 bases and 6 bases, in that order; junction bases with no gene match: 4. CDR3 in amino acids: CASRPGTGDTQYF. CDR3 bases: TGTGCCAGCAGGCCCGGGACAGGGGATACGCAGTATTTT.

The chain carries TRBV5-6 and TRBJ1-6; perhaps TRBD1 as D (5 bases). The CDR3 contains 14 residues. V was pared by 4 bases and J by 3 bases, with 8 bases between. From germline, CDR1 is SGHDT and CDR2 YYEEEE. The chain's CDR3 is CASSPTGYNSPLHF. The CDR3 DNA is TGTGCCAGCAGCCCAACAGGCTATAATTCACCCCTCCACTTT.

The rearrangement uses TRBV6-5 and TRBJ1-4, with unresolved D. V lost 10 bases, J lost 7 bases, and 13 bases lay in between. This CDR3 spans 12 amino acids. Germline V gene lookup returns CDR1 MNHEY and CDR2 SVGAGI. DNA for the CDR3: TGTGCCACAGGTAACAGTGGTGAAAAACTGTTTTTT. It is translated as CATGNSGEKLFF.

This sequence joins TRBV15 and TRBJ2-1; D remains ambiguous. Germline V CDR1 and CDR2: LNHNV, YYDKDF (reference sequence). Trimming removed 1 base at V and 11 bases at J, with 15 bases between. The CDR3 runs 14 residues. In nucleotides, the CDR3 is TGTGCCACCAGCAGAGTGTCCGGTCAGGATAAGCAGTTCTTC. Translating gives CATSRVSGQDKQFF.

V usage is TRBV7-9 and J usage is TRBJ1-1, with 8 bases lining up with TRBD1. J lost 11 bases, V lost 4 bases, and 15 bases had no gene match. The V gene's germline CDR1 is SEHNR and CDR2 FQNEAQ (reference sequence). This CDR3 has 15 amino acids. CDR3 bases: TGTGCCAGCAGCTCAAGCCCAGTGGACAGGGTGGGGGCTTTCTTT. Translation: CASSSSPVDRVGAFF.

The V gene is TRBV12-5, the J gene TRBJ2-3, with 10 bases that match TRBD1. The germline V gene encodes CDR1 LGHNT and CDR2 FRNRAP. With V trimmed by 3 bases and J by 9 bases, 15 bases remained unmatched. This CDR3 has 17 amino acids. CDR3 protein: CASGFGTGASIAVTQYF. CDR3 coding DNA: TGTGCTAGTGGTTTTGGGACAGGGGCCTCCATCGCGGTGACGCAGTATTTT.